These 18 T cell receptor beta chains originate from one sample sequenced in a study of tumour-infiltrating T cells in Burkitt lymphoma. Using immunoSEQ multiplex PCR, the repertoire was profiled, and TCRdb retains in-frame clones only, with some absent. This table has 7,500 to 8,500 clones, 60% to 75% appearing once. The sequenced material came from tumor tissue. The origin of the receptors is a human donor with diffuse large B-cell lymphoma.

The chain is built from TRBV2 and TRBJ2-2, with 8 bases aligning to TRBD1. Germline loops: CDR1 SNHLY, CDR2 FYNNEI. The CDR3 has 14 residues. After removal of 6 bases from V and 3 bases from J, the junction contained 3 bases not matched to a gene. The CDR3 nucleotides are TGTGCCAGCAGGGACAGGGCGTACACCGGGGAGCTGTTTTTT. As protein: CASRDRAYTGELFF. The entire variable domain, with the rest obtained from reference TRBV2 and TRBJ2-2, is as follows: EPEVTQTPSHQVTQMGQEVILRCVPISNHLYFYWYRQILGQKVEFLVSFYNNEISEKSEIFDDQFSVERPDGSNFTLKIRSTKLEDSAMYFCASRDRAYTGELFFGEGSRLTVL.

The chain joins TRBV5-1 to TRBJ1-2; maybe TRBD1 (5 bases). This CDR3 region has 15 residues. CDR1 is SGHRS, CDR2 YFSETQ, per germline. Deletions cut 1 base from V and 7 bases from J, with 17 bases between. The CDR3 sequence: CASSLNGDGAGGYTF. In DNA, the CDR3 is TGCGCCAGCAGCTTGAATGGGGACGGGGCGGGTGGCTACACCTTC.

The V call is TRBV7-9, the J call TRBJ1-2; D gene uncertain. The CDR3 sequence is 14 residues long. The germline V gene encodes CDR1 SEHNR and CDR2 FQNEAQ (reference sequence). The V gene lost 0 bases and the J gene lost 3 bases, with 8 bases spanning the gap. As DNA, the CDR3 is TGTGCCAGCAGCTTAGCGGTTTACGACTATGGCTACACCTTC. This codes for CASSLAVYDYGYTF.

J is TRBJ2-5 and V is TRBV5-6, with 9 bases aligning to TRBD1. The trim removed 2 bases at V and 5 bases at J, leaving 16 bases unmatched. Germline-derived CDR1 and CDR2 are SGHDT and YYEEEE. This CDR3 contains 18 residues. CDR3 sequence reads: CASSLLQGAGARDETQYF. The CDR3 nucleotides are TGTGCCAGCAGCTTACTACAGGGGGCGGGGGCGCGGGATGAGACCCAGTACTTC.

CDR3 protein: CASSFGDRGIDTQYF. The CDR3 coding sequence is TGCGCCAGCAGCTTTGGAGACAGGGGAATAGATACGCAGTATTTT. The rearrangement links TRBV5-1 to TRBJ2-3; 8 bases match TRBD1. This CDR3 has 15 amino acids. The V and J ends lost 2 bases and 5 bases, in that order; junction bases with no gene match: 7. The germline gives CDR1 SGHRS, CDR2 YFSETQ. The whole variable domain, remainder taken from reference TRBV5-1 and TRBJ2-3, is KAGVTQTPRYLIKTRGQQVTLSCSPISGHRSVSWYQQTPGQGLQFLFEYFSETQRNKGNFPGRFSGRQFSNSRSEMNVSTLELGDSALYLCASSFGDRGIDTQYFGPGTRLTVL.

The chain recombines TRBV6-5 with TRBJ2-7, with TRBD1 identical over 9 bases. This CDR3 has 15 residues. Losses at the gene ends were 2 bases for V and 5 bases for J; bases not matched to a gene: 7. The germline CDR1 and CDR2 sequences are MNHEY and SVGAGI. The CDR3 DNA is TGTGCCAGCAGTTACACGGGACAGGGCGACGACGAGCAGTACTTC. It encodes CASSYTGQGDDEQYF.

This clone has just one count. The chain uses TRBV6-5 and TRBJ1-1, with TRBD1 matching 8 bases. Germline trimming cut 6 bases from V and 1 base from J; bases unmatched to any gene: 7. CDR1 is MNHEY, CDR2 SVGAGI, per germline. CDR3 size: 15 residues. The CDR3 DNA is TGTGCCAGCAGCTCCTGGACAGGGACGAACACTGAAGCTTTCTTT. The encoded protein is CASSSWTGTNTEAFF.

The chain uses TRBV7-9 and TRBJ1-2; tentatively, D is TRBD1 (6 bases). CDR3 size: 14 residues. V was trimmed by 7 bases and J by 7 bases, leaving 19 bases between them. From germline, CDR1 is SEHNR and CDR2 FQNEAQ (reference sequence). The CDR3 DNA sequence: TGTGCCAGCACCTATGGGGAGGGGGTCGCTGGCTACACCTTC. Amino acids: CASTYGEGVAGYTF.

The table lists this clone with a count of one. V usage is TRBV4-1 and J usage is TRBJ2-7; the match to TRBD1 covers 9 bases. The CDR3 loop spans 15 amino acids. The V gene's germline CDR1 is MGHRA and CDR2 YSYEKL. Trimming removed 4 bases from V and 6 bases from J; junction bases left unmatched: 10. In DNA form, the CDR3 reads TGCGCCAGCAGCCGGCCCGGGACAGGGTATTTCGAGCAGTACTTC. Translating gives CASSRPGTGYFEQYF.

This rearrangement joins TRBV5-6 to TRBJ1-1; D ambiguous. Germline CDR1 reads SGHDT; CDR2 reads YYEEEE. V was clipped by 1 base and J by 5 bases, with 6 bases between them. The CDR3 extends over 12 amino acids. The CDR3 loop reads CASSLPGTEAFF. The DNA of the CDR3 is TGTGCCAGCAGCTTGCCGGGGACTGAAGCTTTCTTT.

The CDR3 spells CASSLTGDYGYTF. The CDR3 DNA follows: TGCGCCAGCAGCTTAACGGGGGATTATGGCTACACCTTC. The rearrangement joins TRBV5-1 to TRBJ1-2; tentatively, D is TRBD1 (5 bases). Germline CDR1 and CDR2: SGHRS and YFSETQ. Trimming removed 2 bases at V and 5 bases at J, with 10 bases between. The CDR3 is 13 amino acids.

The gene calls are TRBV6-4 and TRBJ1-2, with D unclear. V lost 4 bases and J 3 bases, leaving 15 bases between the germline ends. CDR1 and CDR2 (germline): MRHNA, SNTAGT. CDR3 length: 15 amino acids. In nucleotides, the CDR3 is TGTGCCAGCAGTGCCATGTATGGGTCGGACTATGGCTACACCTTC. Its translation is CASSAMYGSDYGYTF.

The V and J genes are TRBV12-5 and TRBJ1-5; possibly TRBD1 for D (5 bases). The V end lost 0 bases, the J end lost 0 bases, and 24 bases lay between the germline ends. Germline CDR1 and CDR2: LGHNT and FRNRAP. The CDR3 totals 21 residues. The CDR3 DNA is TGTGCTAGTGGTTTGGTACCCATGAGGACACTCCGTGGGGGTAGCAATCAGCCCCAGCATTTT. Translating gives CASGLVPMRTLRGGSNQPQHF.

V and J are TRBV7-8 and TRBJ1-1; D is ambiguous. With 3 bases removed from V and 1 base from J, the gap between germline ends came to 9 bases. The CDR3 sequence is 14 residues long. CDR1 is SGHVS, CDR2 FQNEAQ, per germline. CDR3: CASSFTTRNTEAFF. CDR3 nucleotide sequence: TGTGCCAGCAGCTTCACCACTAGGAACACTGAAGCTTTCTTT.

The V call is TRBV2, the J call TRBJ2-7; no clear D. Germline CDR1 reads SNHLY; CDR2 reads FYNNEI. CDR3 length: 12 amino acids. V was shortened by 4 bases and J by 7 bases, with 11 bases between the two germline ends. CDR3 DNA sequence: TGTGCCAGCAGTGGAATGGGCTGGGAGCAGTACTTC. Translated, it gives CASSGMGWEQYF.

V is TRBV5-4 and J is TRBJ1-2; TRBD1 is a possible D gene (6 bases). CDR1 and CDR2 from the germline V gene are SGHNT and YYREEE (reference sequence). V lost 4 bases and J lost 4, with 20 bases in between. The CDR3 is made up of 16 amino acids. The CDR3 DNA reads as TGTGCCAGCAGCCCGGGGGGGGCAGGGGCGTCCTATGGCTACACCTTC. Translating gives CASSPGGAGASYGYTF.

V usage is TRBV9 and J usage is TRBJ2-1; TRBD2 matches at 16 bases. The CDR3 sequence is 17 residues long. Looked up from germline, CDR1 is SGDLS and CDR2 is YYNGEE. V shed 0 bases, J shed 6 bases, and the junction held 3 bases outside the gene matches. The DNA for the CDR3 is TGTGCCAGCAGCGTAGGGGGACTAGCGGGGGGGCTCAATGAGCAGTTCTTC. Translating gives CASSVGGLAGGLNEQFF.

The genes are TRBV7-3 and TRBJ1-1; a weak D match, TRBD1 (6 bases). This CDR3 spans 15 amino acids. Between the trimmed V and J ends, which lost 5 bases and 0 bases, there was a span of 13 bases. Germline V gene data show CDR1 as SGHTA and CDR2 as FQGTGA. CDR3 coding DNA: TGTGCCAGCAGCCCACTGGGGGCAATGAACACTGAAGCTTTCTTT. This codes for CASSPLGAMNTEAFF.